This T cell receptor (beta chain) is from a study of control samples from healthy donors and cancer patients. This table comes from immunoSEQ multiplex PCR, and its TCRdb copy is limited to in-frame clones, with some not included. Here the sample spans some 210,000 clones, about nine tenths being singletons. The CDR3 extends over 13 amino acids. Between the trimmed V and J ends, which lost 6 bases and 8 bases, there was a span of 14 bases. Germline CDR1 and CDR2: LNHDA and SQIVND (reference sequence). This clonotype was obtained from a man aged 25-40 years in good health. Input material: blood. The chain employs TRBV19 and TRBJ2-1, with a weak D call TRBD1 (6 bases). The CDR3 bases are TGTGCCAGTAGCCCCCGACAGGTATATGAGCAGTTCTTC. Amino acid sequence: CASSPRQVYEQFF.